This passage covers 12 T cell receptor beta chains from one sample sequenced in a study of Ad26.COV2.S vaccination and SARS-CoV-2 variants. Treatment reported: some 19 received Ad26.COV2.S at low or high dose, single or two shots; about 5 received placebo; per-sample allocation not given. Samples analyzed were those drawn on day 63 after the first vaccine or placebo injection. Some clones are missing from TCRdb's copy, which holds only in-frame ones; the method was immunoSEQ multiplex PCR. The repertoire holds around 300,000 clones, around 90% seen once, with 6.4% in the top ten. Sequencing was performed on peripheral blood, taken in a trial of Ad26.COV2.S vaccine versus placebo. The receptors here all came from a person aged 18-65 years who received the Ad26.COV2.S COVID-19 vaccine or a placebo.

This clone was recorded once. This rearrangement joins TRBV19 to TRBJ2-1; maybe TRBD1 (6 bases). This CDR3 has 13 amino acids. CDR1 is LNHDA, CDR2 SQIVND, per germline (reference sequence). The ends were cut back, 9 bases at V and 7 bases at J, with 16 bases in the middle. The CDR3 DNA sequence: TGTGCCAGCTCATCCACACAGGGTAATGAGCAGTTCTTC. Encoded protein: CASSSTQGNEQFF.

The genes are TRBV20-1 and TRBJ2-5; no reliable D call. The V end was cut by 3 bases, the J end by 2 bases, with 16 bases between. The CDR3 is 15 residues long. The V gene's germline CDR1 is DFQATT and CDR2 SNEGSKA (reference sequence). CDR3 region: CSASFRLGQQETQYF. The CDR3 region has the DNA TGCAGTGCTAGTTTTAGGTTGGGCCAACAAGAGACCCAGTACTTC.

This clone was observed a handful of times. This chain joins TRBV7-9 and TRBJ1-3; the match to TRBD1 covers 8 bases. The CDR3 is 18 residues long. Looked up from germline, CDR1 is SEHNR and CDR2 is FQNEAQ (reference sequence). The V segment lost 5 bases and the J segment 0 bases; nucleotides outside the gene matches: 12. The CDR3 coding sequence is TGTGCCAGCAGCCGCCTGAGACAGGGGACATACTCTGGAAACACCATATATTTT. Its translation is CASSRLRQGTYSGNTIYF. The full variable domain, completed using reference TRBV7-9 and TRBJ1-3, is DTGVSQNPRHKITKRGQNVTFRCDPISEHNRLYWYRQTLGQGPEFLTYFQNEAQLEKSRLLSDRFSAERPKGSFSTLEIQRTEQGDSAMYLCASSRLRQGTYSGNTIYFGEGSWLTVV.

This rearrangement joins TRBV9 to TRBJ1-1, with a possible D match to TRBD1 (6 bases). Trimming took off 3 bases at V and 0 bases at J, with 9 bases between the two ends. This CDR3 spans 14 amino acids. Germline V gene data show CDR1 as SGDLS and CDR2 as YYNGEE. CDR3 in DNA: TGTGCCAGCAGCGAGGGGGGGATGAACACTGAAGCTTTCTTT. This encodes CASSEGGMNTEAFF.

The chain carries TRBV11-2 and TRBJ1-2; D remains unclear. The CDR3 sequence is 15 residues long. V was cut by 3 bases and J by 14 bases, with 25 bases left in between. Per the germline V gene, CDR1 is SGHAT and CDR2 is FQNNGV. The chain's CDR3 is CASSFSDRGLAVLTF. CDR3 nucleotides: TGTGCCAGCAGCTTTTCGGACCGGGGTTTGGCGGTCCTGACCTTC. Combining the CDR3 with reference TRBV11-2 and TRBJ1-2 gives the whole variable domain EAGVAQSPRYKIIEKRQSVAFWCNPISGHATLYWYQQILGQGPKLLIQFQNNGVVDDSQLPKDRFSAERLKGVDSTLKIQPAKLEDSAVYLCASSFSDRGLAVLTFGSGTRLTVV.

The chain uses TRBV19 and TRBJ2-3; D is uncertain. The CDR3 covers 13 residues. Per germline, CDR1 LNHDA and CDR2 SQIVND (reference sequence). V was cut by 8 bases and J by 5 bases, with 14 bases left in between. The chain's CDR3 is CASGIRNGDTQYF. The CDR3 nucleotides read TGTGCCAGTGGGATCAGAAATGGAGATACGCAGTATTTT.

V gene TRBV13 combines with J gene TRBJ2-3, with 9 bases that match TRBD1. The CDR3 is 15 residues long. Per the germline V gene, CDR1 is PRHDT and CDR2 is FYEKMQ (reference sequence). V dropped 0 bases and J dropped 6; count of bases not matched to a gene: 4. CDR3 in amino acids: CASSLGDRGADTQYF. The CDR3 DNA reads TGTGCCAGCAGCTTAGGGGACAGGGGAGCCGATACGCAGTATTTT.

A note on this clone: Other nucleotide sequences from this sample produce the same CDR3. V and J are TRBV30 and TRBJ1-3, with no clear D. The CDR3 contains 12 residues. Germline V gene lookup returns CDR1 GTSNPN and CDR2 SVGIG (reference sequence). V lost 0 bases to trimming and J lost 4 bases, with 4 bases between them. The CDR3 protein is CAWSVSGNTIYF. As DNA, the CDR3 is TGTGCCTGGAGTGTATCGGGAAACACCATATATTTT.

The genes are TRBV6-5 and TRBJ1-1; 7 bases map to TRBD1. V trimming: 5 bases; J trimming: 3 bases; junction bases outside the gene matches: 9. Per the germline V gene, CDR1 is MNHEY and CDR2 is SVGAGI. The CDR3 runs 15 residues. CDR3 DNA sequence: TGTGCCAGCAGTCAAACCGGACAGGCATACACTGAAGCTTTCTTT. It encodes CASSQTGQAYTEAFF.

The sample holds one count of this clone. This sample also contains other DNA sequences that code for the same CDR3. The chain joins TRBV7-2 to TRBJ2-5, with unresolved D. The CDR3 runs 13 residues. Germline V gives CDR1 SGHTA, CDR2 FQGNSA. Trimming took 2 bases from V and 3 from J, leaving 7 bases between them. The CDR3 protein is CASSLSTEETQYF. The CDR3 DNA reads as TGTGCCAGCAGCTTATCCACGGAAGAGACCCAGTACTTC.

This clone occurred a few times. The chain couples TRBV25-1 to TRBJ2-2; 9 bases match TRBD2. This CDR3 has 15 amino acids. The ends lost 8 bases at V and 2 bases at J; junction bases unmatched: 6. From germline, CDR1 is MGHDK and CDR2 SYGVNS. The CDR3 nucleotides are TGTGCCAGCCAATCTAGCGGGGTAAACACCGGGGAGCTGTTTTTT. It codes for CASQSSGVNTGELFF.

V usage is TRBV5-6 and J usage is TRBJ1-5; D might be TRBD1 (5 bases). Between the trimmed V and J ends, which lost 0 bases and 3 bases, there was a span of 22 bases. Per germline, CDR1 SGHDT and CDR2 YYEEEE. CDR3 length: 19 residues. The CDR3 DNA reads as TGTGCCAGCAGCTTGGTGGGCCCCGACAGCCTCTGGGACAATCAGCCCCAGCATTTT. Encoded protein: CASSLVGPDSLWDNQPQHF. The whole variable domain, filled in from reference TRBV5-6 and TRBJ1-5, reads DAGVTQSPTHLIKTRGQQVTLRCSPKSGHDTVSWYQQALGQGPQFIFQYYEEEERQRGNFPDRFSGHQFPNYSSELNVNALLLGDSALYLCASSLVGPDSLWDNQPQHFGDGTRLSIL.